Below, 10 T cell receptor beta chains from the same sample are listed, as sequenced in a study of T cell responses to AZD1222 COVID-19 vaccine. Assay used: immunoSEQ multiplex PCR; TCRdb lists only in-frame clones, some missing. The sample lists some 64,000 clones, roughly nine tenths occurring once. The specimen was peripheral blood, collected on day 0 of AZD1222 vaccination. Every receptor here comes from an adult in good health.

The chain links TRBV24-1 to TRBJ2-5; 7 nucleotides match TRBD1. This CDR3 region has 14 residues. The germline gives CDR1 KGHDR, CDR2 SFDVKD. Unmatched junction bases numbered 4, after V lost 3 bases and J lost 4 bases. The CDR3 DNA follows: TGTGCCACCAGTGATGCGGACAGGCGAGAGACCCAGTACTTC. Residues: CATSDADRRETQYF.

This chain uses TRBV30 with TRBJ1-1; D not resolved. V was cut by 1 base and J by 1 base, with 7 bases left in between. Germline V CDR1 and CDR2: GTSNPN, SVGIG (reference sequence). CDR3 length: 13 amino acids. The CDR3 spells CAWSALRNTEAFF. For the CDR3, the DNA is TGTGCCTGGAGTGCCCTAAGGAACACTGAAGCTTTCTTT.

The sample holds one count of this clone. The chain recombines TRBV28 with TRBJ1-5; the match to TRBD1 covers 7 bases. Trimming at V came to 6 bases and at J to 0 bases, leaving 11 bases not matched to a gene. The CDR3 covers 17 residues. CDR1 is MDHEN and CDR2 is SYDVKM in the germline V gene. The CDR3 loop is CASRSRDRVYSNQPQHF. CDR3 DNA: TGTGCCAGCAGATCCCGGGACAGAGTCTATAGCAATCAGCCCCAGCATTTT.

The genes are TRBV27 and TRBJ2-1, with TRBD2 matching 7 bases. Germline V CDR1 and CDR2: MNHEY, SMNVEV (reference sequence). V shed 2 bases, J shed 6 bases, and the junction held 10 bases outside the gene matches. There are 16 residues in the CDR3. The CDR3 nucleotides read TGTGCCAGCAGTTTAGTGTGGGCGGGAGAAGGCAATGAGCAGTTCTTC. Its translation: CASSLVWAGEGNEQFF.

V usage is TRBV19 and J usage is TRBJ1-1; maybe TRBD1 (5 bases). The CDR3 sequence is 11 residues long. Germline V gene data show CDR1 as LNHDA and CDR2 as SQIVND (reference sequence). The ends were cut back, 6 bases at V and 11 bases at J, with 13 bases in the middle. The CDR3 spells CASSQGLGAFF. The CDR3 DNA is TGTGCCAGTAGCCAGGGCCTGGGCGCTTTCTTT.

The rearrangement joins TRBV9 to TRBJ2-7; D assignment may be TRBD1 or TRBD2 (7 bases each). The CDR3 consists of 15 residues. Germline CDR1 is SGDLS and CDR2 is YYNGEE. Trimming removed 3 bases at V and 2 bases at J, with 15 bases between. The CDR3, as DNA: TGTGCCAGCAGCGCAGGGGGGGGCCAAGCCTACGAGCAGTACTTC. Translated, it gives CASSAGGGQAYEQYF. The variable domain in full, with the rest retrieved from reference TRBV9 and TRBJ2-7, is DSGVTQTPKHLITATGQRVTLRCSPRSGDLSVYWYQQSLDQGLQFLIQYYNGEERAKGNILERFSAQQFPDLHSELNLSSLELGDSALYFCASSAGGGQAYEQYFGPGTRLTVT.

This clone came up once. The chain links TRBV27 to TRBJ2-3; D may be TRBD1 (6 bases). The CDR3 runs 15 residues. Germline V gene sequence: CDR1 MNHEY, CDR2 SMNVEV (reference sequence). Trimming left V 5 bases short and J 3 bases short, with 15 bases between. In DNA form, the CDR3 reads TGTGCCAGCAGTCCCGGACAGAGAAGGACAGATACGCAGTATTTT. Protein product: CASSPGQRRTDTQYF.

The V gene is TRBV6-1, the J gene TRBJ1-6; 8 nucleotides line up with TRBD1. This CDR3 region has 18 residues. Trimming removed 1 base from V and 6 bases from J; junction bases left unmatched: 11. Germline V gives CDR1 MNHNS, CDR2 SASEGT. The CDR3 spells CASSEVNPGGSANSPLHF. CDR3 sequence (DNA): TGTGCCAGCAGTGAAGTCAATCCAGGGGGCTCCGCTAATTCACCCCTCCACTTT.

This clone was counted only a few times. The genes are TRBV18 and TRBJ2-3; TRBD2 might be the D (7 bases). The germline gives CDR1 KGHSH, CDR2 LQKENI. CDR3 size: 17 residues. V lost 0 bases, J lost 3 bases, and 16 bases lay in between. The CDR3 loop reads CASSPPGGRGSTDTQYF. The CDR3 DNA reads as TGTGCCAGCTCACCACCCGGGGGGCGCGGGAGTACAGATACGCAGTATTTT.

The V gene is TRBV15, the J gene TRBJ2-5; 7 nucleotides match TRBD2. Germline V gene sequence: CDR1 LNHNV, CDR2 YYDKDF (reference sequence). J was trimmed by 9 bases and V by 5 bases; bases with no gene match: 6. This CDR3 contains 12 residues. The CDR3 loop reads CATSRREGAQYF. DNA for the CDR3: TGTGCCACCAGCCGGAGGGAGGGAGCCCAGTACTTC.